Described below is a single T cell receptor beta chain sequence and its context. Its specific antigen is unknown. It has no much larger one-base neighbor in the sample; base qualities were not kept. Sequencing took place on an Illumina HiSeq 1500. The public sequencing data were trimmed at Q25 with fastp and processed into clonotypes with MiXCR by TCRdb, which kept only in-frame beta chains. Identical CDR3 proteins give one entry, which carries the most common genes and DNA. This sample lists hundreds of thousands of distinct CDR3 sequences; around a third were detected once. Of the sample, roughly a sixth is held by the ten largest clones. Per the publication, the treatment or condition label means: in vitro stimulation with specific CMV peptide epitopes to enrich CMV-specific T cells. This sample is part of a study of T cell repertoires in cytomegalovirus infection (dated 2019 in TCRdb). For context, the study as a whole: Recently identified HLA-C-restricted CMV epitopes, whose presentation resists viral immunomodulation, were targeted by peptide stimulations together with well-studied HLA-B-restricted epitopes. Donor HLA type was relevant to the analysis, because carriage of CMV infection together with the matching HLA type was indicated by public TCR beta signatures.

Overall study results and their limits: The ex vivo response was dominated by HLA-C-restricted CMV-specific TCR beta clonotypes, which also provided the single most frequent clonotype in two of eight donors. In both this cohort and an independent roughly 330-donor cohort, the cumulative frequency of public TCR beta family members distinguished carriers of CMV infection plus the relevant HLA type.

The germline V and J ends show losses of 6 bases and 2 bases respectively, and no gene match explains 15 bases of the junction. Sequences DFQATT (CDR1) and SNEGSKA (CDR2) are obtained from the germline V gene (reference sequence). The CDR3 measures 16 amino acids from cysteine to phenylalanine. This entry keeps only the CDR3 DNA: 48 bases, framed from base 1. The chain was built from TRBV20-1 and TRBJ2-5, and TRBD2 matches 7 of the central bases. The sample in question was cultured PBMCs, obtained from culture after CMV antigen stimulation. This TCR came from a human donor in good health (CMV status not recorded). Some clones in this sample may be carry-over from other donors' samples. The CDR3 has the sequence CSALMLASGTQETQYF. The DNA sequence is TGCAGTGCCCTGATGTTAGCTAGCGGAACGCAAGAGACCCAGTACTTC.